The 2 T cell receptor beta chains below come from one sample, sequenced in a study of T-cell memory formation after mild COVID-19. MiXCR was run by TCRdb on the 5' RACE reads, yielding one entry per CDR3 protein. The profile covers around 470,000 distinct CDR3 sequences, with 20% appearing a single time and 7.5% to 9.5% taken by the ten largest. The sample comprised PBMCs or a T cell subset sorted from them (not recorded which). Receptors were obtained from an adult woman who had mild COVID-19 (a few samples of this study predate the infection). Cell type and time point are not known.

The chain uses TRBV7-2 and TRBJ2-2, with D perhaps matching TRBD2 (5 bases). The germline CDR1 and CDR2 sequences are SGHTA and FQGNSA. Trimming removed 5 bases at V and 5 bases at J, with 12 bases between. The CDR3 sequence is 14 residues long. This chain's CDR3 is CASSTLPGTGELFF. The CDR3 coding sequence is TGTGCCAGCAGCACCCTCCCGGGGACCGGGGAGCTGTTTTTT.

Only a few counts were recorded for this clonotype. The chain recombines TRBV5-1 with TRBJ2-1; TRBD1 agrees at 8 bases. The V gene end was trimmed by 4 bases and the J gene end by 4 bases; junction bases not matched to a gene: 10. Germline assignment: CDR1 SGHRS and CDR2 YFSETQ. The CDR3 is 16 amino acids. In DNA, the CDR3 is TGCGCCAGCAGCGTAGATCAGGGGGCGAGGTACAATGAGCAGTTCTTC. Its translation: CASSVDQGARYNEQFF.